This T cell receptor (beta chain) comes out of a study of post-analysis software for immune sequencing data. Study as a whole: There were relapsing-remitting, secondary progressive and progressive-relapsing multiple sclerosis among the disease courses included.

Germline V gives CDR1 SQVTM, CDR2 ANQGSEA. The CDR3 runs 14 residues. V dropped 7 bases and J dropped 4; count of bases not matched to a gene: 9. This clonotype was seen many times. What it binds is not known. Study-wide results and limits: Compared with controls, patients showed significantly lower normalized Chao1 diversity. Roughly five TRBV segments, including TRBV5-6, TRBV5-1 and TRBV20-1, were more frequent in patients than controls. Under F measure analysis, samples from one preparation batch co-clustered strongly.

TCR beta libraries were prepared from cDNA with unique molecular identifiers. Out of roughly 1 to 11 million T cells, some 500,000 cDNA molecules were generated. Using its own MiXCR run on the PCR reads, TCRdb lists one record per CDR3 protein. In the table there are around 250,000 distinct CDR3 sequences, about 38% of which are singletons. The source of this sequence is a girl aged 10-17 years with multiple sclerosis. Source material: blood. The V gene is TRBV29-1, the J gene TRBJ2-5; 10 bases line up with TRBD1. The CDR3 DNA reads as TGCAGCGCCGGGACAGGGGCGATAGGAGAGACCCAGTACTTC. This encodes CSAGTGAIGETQYF. The full variable domain, in which reference TRBV29-1 and TRBJ2-5 provide the parts outside the CDR3, is SAVISQKPSRDICQRGTSLTIQCQVDSQVTMMFWYRQQPGQSLTLIATANQGSEATYESGFVIDKFPISRPNLTFSTLTVSNMSPEDSSIYLCSAGTGAIGETQYFGPGTRLLVL.